This T cell receptor beta chain was identified during a study of molecular identifiers for immune sequencing clone quantification. Study-level findings and limits: Highly expanded clone sizes could be underestimated through barcode sharing by identical TCR molecules.

This clonotype has a count of ten or more. What it binds is not known. TCRdb called the PCR reads again in MiXCR, with one record for every CDR3 protein. In the table there are about 640,000 distinct CDR3 sequences, just under 20% of which are singletons. Trimming removed 3 bases at V and 5 bases at J, with 4 bases between. The CDR3 totals 12 residues. Germline V gene lookup returns CDR1 LNHDA and CDR2 SQIVND (reference sequence). The specimen was naive CD8+ T cells from blood, with Jurkat cell RNA spiked in. Subset defined: FACS-sorted CD8+CD4-CCR7+CD45RA+ naive T cells. The V and J genes are TRBV19 and TRBJ2-2; D call uncertain. The receptor's source is a human donor in good health. Some libraries in this study had Jurkat cell RNA spiked in. For the CDR3, the DNA is TGTGCCAGTAGTATGGGTACCGGGGAGCTGTTTTTT. It yields the protein CASSMGTGELFF.